Below are 9 T cell receptor beta chains sequenced from a single sample in a study of metastatic and nonmetastatic thyroid tumors. There were no patients who had received any treatment before thyroid surgery. TCRdb ran MiXCR on the PCR reads. This table holds approximately 16,000 clones, roughly an eighth found once. Input material: tumor tissue. Receptor source: a female donor with papillary thyroid cancer or a benign thyroid nodule (not recorded which). Some clones in this sample may be carry-over from other donors' samples.

This clone was detected many times. This rearrangement joins TRBV20-1 to TRBJ2-7; 12 nucleotides align to TRBD1. CDR3 size: 14 residues. The V and J ends lost 3 bases and 4 bases, in that order; junction bases with no gene match: 4. Germline V gene lookup returns CDR1 DFQATT and CDR2 SNEGSKA (reference sequence). CDR3: CSARGTGGLYEQYF. CDR3 DNA: TGCAGTGCTAGGGGGACAGGGGGCTTATACGAGCAGTACTTC.

The chain joins TRBV9 to TRBJ1-2; D gene ambiguous. Per the germline V gene, CDR1 is SGDLS and CDR2 is YYNGEE. The V end was cut by 0 bases, the J end by 7 bases, with 19 bases between. The CDR3 consists of 16 residues. CDR3 nucleotides: TGTGCCAGCAGCGTAGAGGAGGACCCCACCTGGGGTGGCTACACCTTC. Translated, it gives CASSVEEDPTWGGYTF. Drawing the rest from reference TRBV9 and TRBJ1-2, the complete variable domain is DSGVTQTPKHLITATGQRVTLRCSPRSGDLSVYWYQQSLDQGLQFLIQYYNGEERAKGNILERFSAQQFPDLHSELNLSSLELGDSALYFCASSVEEDPTWGGYTFGSGTRLTVV.

This clone was detected only a few times. The gene calls are TRBV25-1 and TRBJ2-7; D may be TRBD1 or TRBD2 (6 bases each). From germline, CDR1 is MGHDK and CDR2 SYGVNS. The V and J ends lost 3 bases and 2 bases respectively, with 14 bases between them. The CDR3 covers 15 residues. The CDR3 is CASSDGGRRAYEQYF. CDR3 DNA: TGTGCCAGCAGTGATGGGGGGCGCAGGGCCTACGAGCAGTACTTC.

This clone was found many times. The chain is built from TRBV5-1 and TRBJ1-4; 8 bases are a match to TRBD1. CDR1 is SGHRS, CDR2 YFSETQ, per germline. The CDR3 loop spans 15 amino acids. The V segment lost 1 base and the J segment 7 bases; nucleotides outside the gene matches: 6. CDR3 protein: CASSLRLGQGEKLFF. CDR3 bases: TGCGCCAGCAGCTTGAGACTAGGACAGGGTGAAAAACTGTTTTTT.

This clone is medium-sized within its sample. The chain uses TRBV6-1 and TRBJ2-2; possibly TRBD2 for D (5 bases). Trimming cost V 8 bases and J 3 bases, with 16 bases left between them. Germline values: CDR1 MNHNS, CDR2 SASEGT. The CDR3 runs to 15 residues. The CDR3 bases are TGTGCCAGCGGCCCCAGGAGACTATACACCGGGGAGCTGTTTTTT. This encodes CASGPRRLYTGELFF.

This clone came up many times. The J gene is TRBJ1-1, the V gene TRBV29-1, with D uncertain. V was pared by 0 bases and J by 8 bases, with 4 bases between. Looked up from germline, CDR1 is SQVTM and CDR2 is ANQGSEA. This CDR3 comprises 10 residues. The CDR3 spells CSVEEGEAFF. The CDR3 DNA reads TGCAGCGTTGAAGAGGGGGAAGCTTTCTTT.

V gene TRBV16 combines with J gene TRBJ2-1; TRBD1 matches 8 bases. The trim removed 5 bases at V and 0 bases at J, leaving 18 bases unmatched. Germline V CDR1 and CDR2: KGHSY, FQNENV. The CDR3 length is 20 residues. The CDR3 reads CASSLFGQGSTTSSYNEQFF. In nucleotides, the CDR3 is TGTGCCAGCAGCTTGTTTGGACAGGGTAGTACTACCTCCTCCTACAATGAGCAGTTCTTC.

This clone was observed at least ten times. The V call is TRBV12-3 or TRBV12-4, the J call TRBJ1-2; weak D call: TRBD1 (5 bases). The CDR3 runs 14 residues. Trimming cost V 4 bases and J 0 bases, with 9 bases left between them. This CDR3 is CASSSQETNYGYTF. CDR3 nucleotide sequence: TGTGCCAGCAGTTCACAGGAGACTAACTATGGCTACACCTTC.

This clone was seen repeatedly, ten times or more. At the DNA level, this CDR3 is encoded by other sequences in the same sample as well. The chain is built from TRBV6-2 or TRBV6-3 and TRBJ1-1; the D is unclear. The CDR3 has 13 amino acids. Trimming left V 3 bases short and J 2 bases short, with 7 bases between. Germline CDR1 and CDR2: MNHEY and SVGEGT. CDR3 coding DNA: TGTGCCAGCAGTTATCGCAGAAACACTGAAGCTTTCTTT. It translates to CASSYRRNTEAFF.